Below, one T cell receptor beta chain is given with its context. What it binds is unknown. V was trimmed by 6 bases and J by 2 bases, leaving 20 bases between them. There are 16 residues in the CDR3. Germline V CDR1 and CDR2: WSHSY, SAAADI. Into CD45RA+ naive and CD45RA-negative memory subsets, the CD4+ cells were split. Clones were read by immunoSEQ multiplex PCR, and TCRdb kept only the in-frame ones, dropping some. The sample shows around 2.3 million clones, approximately 94% of them seen only once. The data were obtained in a study of shared clonotypes between healthy human individuals. Study results and limitations: Non-shared clonotypes displayed generation probabilities falling below those of clonotypes present in all four donors. With several donors compared, 4.5% to 6.5% of naive CD4 clonotypes were shared.

The chain couples TRBV10-2 to TRBJ2-7, with a tentative D call TRBD1 (6 bases). The sample taken for sequencing was naive CD4+ T cells sorted from blood. Specified subset: CD45RA+ positively selected. The clonotype was recovered from a man aged 18 to 29 in good health. The CDR3 sequence: CASRKGEQLGAYEQYF. The CDR3 bases are TGCGCCAGCAGAAAGGGGGAACAGTTGGGAGCCTACGAGCAGTACTTC.